These T cell receptor beta chains were read from a single sample in a study of T cell changes during pregnancy in multiple sclerosis. TCRdb keeps only in-frame clones here, not all; method: immunoSEQ multiplex PCR. This table has about 50,000 clones, approximately 94% appearing once. Specimen: CD8+ T cells from peripheral blood mononuclear cells, collected before pregnancy. The receptors come from a female donor with multiple sclerosis, enrolled in a pregnancy study. Each CDR3 is given with its conserved first and last residue. The D gene is left open where the match is weak. Only part of the rows carry a size: once, few, many, or a class if the clone is expanded.

cdr3_length	v_call	j_call	clone_size	d_call	cdr3_nt	cdr3_aa
14	TRBV7-9	TRBJ2-4	.	TRBD1	TGTGCCAGCAGCATGGGACAGGGGGCGGACATTCAGTACTTC	CASSMGQGADIQYF
14	TRBV19	TRBJ2-2	.	.	TGTGCCAGTAGTATAGCCCTCGTCACCGGGGAGCTGTTTTTT	CASSIALVTGELFF
15	TRBV2	TRBJ2-1	.	TRBD1	TGTGCCAGCAGTGGGACAGGGGGACCCTACAATGAGCAGTTCTTC	CASSGTGGPYNEQFF
18	TRBV4-3	TRBJ1-1	.	TRBD1	TGCGCCAGCAGCCCCGAGGCAACAGGGGCTCCGATGAACACTGAAGCTTTCTTT	CASSPEATGAPMNTEAFF
13	TRBV30	TRBJ2-1	.	TRBD2	TGTGCCTGGAGTGTGGTGGGAGGGAATGAGCAGTTCTTC	CAWSVVGGNEQFF
15	TRBV5-6	TRBJ1-2	once	.	TGTGCCAGCAGCCTGGGGGTCGGGGGGTATGATGGCTACACCTTC	CASSLGVGGYDGYTF
13	TRBV5-1	TRBJ2-1	.	TRBD2	TGCGCCAGCAGGGCCGGGACTAAGAATGAGCAGTTCTTC	CASRAGTKNEQFF
15	TRBV5-1	TRBJ2-7	.	TRBD1	TGCGCCAGCAGCTCTCCCGGGACAGGGACCTACGAGCAGTACTTC	CASSSPGTGTYEQYF
14	TRBV9	TRBJ2-7	.	TRBD2	TGTGCCAGCAGCGGTAGCGGGAGGTCCTACGAGCAGTACTTC	CASSGSGRSYEQYF
15	TRBV6-6	TRBJ2-7	.	.	TGTGCCAGCAGTTTGCAGGGAGGATTCTCCTACGAGCAGTACTTC	CASSLQGGFSYEQYF
14	TRBV19	TRBJ1-5	.	.	TGTGCCAGTAGTACAGGGTCGAGCAATCAGCCCCAGCATTTT	CASSTGSSNQPQHF
15	TRBV5-5	TRBJ2-5	.	TRBD1	TGTGCCAGCAGCTCGACAGGGGGCGCGGGAGAGACCCAGTACTTC	CASSSTGGAGETQYF
15	TRBV5-6	TRBJ2-7	.	TRBD2	TGTGCCAGCACCTCACTAGCGGGAGGCTCCTACGAGCAGTACTTC	CASTSLAGGSYEQYF
13	TRBV27	TRBJ2-4	.	.	TGTGCCAGCGGCACAGGCGCCAAAAACATTCAGTACTTC	CASGTGAKNIQYF
15	TRBV7-6	TRBJ2-7	once	TRBD1	TGTGCCAGCAGCCCCGGACAGGGAATGGGCTACGAGCAGTACTTC	CASSPGQGMGYEQYF
15	TRBV5-6	TRBJ1-2	.	.	TGTGCCAGCAGCGATACGACTCAGGGGTTTTATGGCTACACCTTC	CASSDTTQGFYGYTF
15	TRBV7-9	TRBJ2-7	.	TRBD1	TGTGCCAGCAGCTTAGGAACAGGGGGAACGTACGAGCAGTACTTC	CASSLGTGGTYEQYF
16	TRBV7-6	TRBJ2-1	.	.	TGTGCCAGCAGACCGGTAGGGGGAGGGCCCCCCGATGAGCAGTTCTTC	CASRPVGGGPPDEQFF
15	TRBV5-1	TRBJ2-5	.	.	TGCGCCAGCAGCTTGGCAGCGCGGGGCGGAGAGACCCAGTACTTC	CASSLAARGGETQYF
16	TRBV4-3	TRBJ2-1	.	TRBD2	TGCGCCAGCAGCCAAAGCGGGGGTTTCCCCTACAATGAGCAGTTCTTC	CASSQSGGFPYNEQFF
15	TRBV19	TRBJ1-5	.	.	TGTGCCAGTAGTGTCGGGACGGAGGGGAATCAGCCCCAGCATTTT	CASSVGTEGNQPQHF
14	TRBV29-1	TRBJ1-2	.	TRBD1	TGCAGCGTTGAAGTAAGGGGGCGCGACTATGGCTACACCTTC	CSVEVRGRDYGYTF
15	TRBV19	TRBJ2-3	.	.	TGTGCCAGTAGTATAGTAGGGGGACGCACAGATACGCAGTATTTT	CASSIVGGRTDTQYF
13	TRBV4-2	TRBJ1-1	once	.	TGTGCCAGCAGCCAACAGACAGGCGGTGAAGCTTTCTTT	CASSQQTGGEAFF